This TCR beta chain stems from a study of T-cell reconstitution after alpha-beta-depleted transplantation in children. This clonotype has only a few counts. Construction of the TCRbeta library involved unique molecular identifiers. TCRdb used MiXCR to reprocess the PCR reads, holding one entry per CDR3 protein. This table has about 200,000 distinct CDR3 sequences, around 5.9% appearing once. This CDR3 spans 16 amino acids. Trimming removed 2 bases at V and 6 bases at J, with 19 bases between. Germline CDR1 and CDR2: SGHTA and FQGTGA. The specimen was PBMCs, collected before TCRalphabeta/CD19-depleted stem cell transplant. The receptor was derived from a girl in the first two years of life with combined immunodeficiency, due to receive a stem cell transplant. The genes are TRBV7-3 and TRBJ1-2; D unclear. CDR3 coding DNA: TGTGCCAGCAGCTTAGGAGGCGCAGGAGTACTAGATGGCTACACCTTC. Encoded protein: CASSLGGAGVLDGYTF. The complete variable domain, with remaining parts taken from reference TRBV7-3 and TRBJ1-2, reads GAGVSQTPSNKVTEKGKYVELRCDPISGHTALYWYRQSLGQGPEFLIYFQGTGAADDSGLPNDRFFAVRPEGSVSTLKIQRTERGDSAVYLCASSLGGAGVLDGYTFGSGTRLTVV.